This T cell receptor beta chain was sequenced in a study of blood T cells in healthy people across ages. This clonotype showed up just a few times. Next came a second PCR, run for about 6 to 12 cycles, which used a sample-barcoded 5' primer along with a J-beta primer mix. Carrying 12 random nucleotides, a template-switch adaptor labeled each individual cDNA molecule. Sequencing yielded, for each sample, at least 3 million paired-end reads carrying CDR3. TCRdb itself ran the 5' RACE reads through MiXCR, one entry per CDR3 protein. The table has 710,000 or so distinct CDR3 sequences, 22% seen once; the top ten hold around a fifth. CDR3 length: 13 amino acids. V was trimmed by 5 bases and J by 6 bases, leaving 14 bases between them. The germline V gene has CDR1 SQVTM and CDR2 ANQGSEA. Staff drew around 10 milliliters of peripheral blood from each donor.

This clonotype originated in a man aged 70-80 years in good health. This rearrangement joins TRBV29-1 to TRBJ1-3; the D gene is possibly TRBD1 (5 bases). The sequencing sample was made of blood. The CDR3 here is CSVRPQGENTIYF. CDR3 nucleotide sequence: TGCAGCGTTCGACCCCAGGGCGAAAACACCATATATTTT.